What follows are 21 T cell receptor beta chains derived from one specimen sequenced in a study of T-cell memory formation after mild COVID-19. TCRdb fed the 5' RACE reads into MiXCR, producing one record per CDR3 protein. The sample shows around 320,000 distinct CDR3 sequences, 25% to 30% of them seen only once. Sequencing was done on a sample of PBMCs or a T cell subset sorted from them (not recorded which). The receptors derive from an adult woman who had mild COVID-19 (a few samples of this study predate the infection). Cell type and time point are not known.

The chain carries TRBV24-1 and TRBJ2-3, with 8 bases aligning to TRBD2. Germline CDR1 reads KGHDR; CDR2 reads SFDVKD. Germline trimming cut 5 bases from V and 1 base from J; bases unmatched to any gene: 1. This CDR3 is 14 amino acids long. CDR3 nucleotides: TGTGCCACCAGTGGAGCGGGGGGCACAGATACGCAGTATTTT. This translates into CATSGAGGTDTQYF.

The rearrangement uses TRBV6-2 or TRBV6-3 and TRBJ2-3; 10 nucleotides agree with TRBD2. Looked up from germline, CDR1 is MNHEY and CDR2 is SVGEGT. The CDR3 loop spans 16 amino acids. Germline trimming cut 6 bases from V and 2 bases from J; bases unmatched to any gene: 8. In DNA, the CDR3 is TGTGCCAGCAGCCTACCCGGGACTAGCGACACAGATACGCAGTATTTT. This gives the protein CASSLPGTSDTDTQYF.

The V and J genes are TRBV4-1 and TRBJ2-7; perhaps TRBD2 as D (6 bases). V was shortened by 4 bases and J by 6 bases, with 16 bases between the two germline ends. Germline V gene sequence: CDR1 MGHRA, CDR2 YSYEKL. CDR3 length equals 14 residues. CDR3 residues: CASSPRLLGGEQYF. The CDR3 nucleotides are TGCGCCAGCAGCCCCCGGTTATTGGGGGGCGAGCAGTACTTC.

The rearrangement links TRBV30 to TRBJ1-5; weak D call: TRBD1 (6 bases). Trimming cost V 2 bases and J 5 bases, with 10 bases left between them. The CDR3 loop spans 13 amino acids. Germline CDR1 is GTSNPN and CDR2 is SVGIG (reference sequence). This chain's CDR3 is CAWSPGVYQPQHF. In nucleotides, the CDR3 is TGTGCCTGGAGTCCAGGGGTTTATCAGCCCCAGCATTTT.

The chain joins TRBV29-1 to TRBJ2-1; either TRBD1 or TRBD2 may fit D (5 bases each). V was trimmed by 3 bases and J by 2 bases, leaving 14 bases between them. This CDR3 comprises 15 residues. Germline V CDR1 and CDR2: SQVTM, ANQGSEA. DNA of the CDR3: TGCAGCGTTGACCTTTGGGACCCAGCCTACAATGAGCAGTTCTTC. This translates into CSVDLWDPAYNEQFF.

This clonotype was observed at least ten times. The chain couples TRBV7-9 to TRBJ2-7, with 10 positions matching TRBD2. This CDR3 region has 13 residues. V trimming: 11 bases; J trimming: 3 bases; junction bases outside the gene matches: 7. CDR1 SEHNR and CDR2 FQNEAQ come from the germline V gene (reference sequence). The CDR3 DNA is TGTGCCGGATCACTAGCGGGGAACTACGAGCAGTACTTC. It is translated as CAGSLAGNYEQYF.

V and J are TRBV7-6 and TRBJ2-1; a possible D gene is TRBD2 (5 bases). V was shortened by 2 bases and J by 7 bases, with 12 bases between the two germline ends. Germline lookup yields CDR1 SGHVS and CDR2 FNYEAQ. This CDR3 is 14 amino acids long. The CDR3 region has the DNA TGTGCCAGCAGCTTATCAGCGGTCTATAATGAGCAGTTCTTC. It is translated as CASSLSAVYNEQFF.

The CDR3 reads CASSLVGSGRMDEQFF. The CDR3 DNA reads TGCGCCAGCAGCTTGGTAGGTAGCGGGAGAATGGATGAGCAGTTCTTC. The rearrangement joins TRBV5-1 to TRBJ2-1; 9 bases agree with TRBD2. The CDR3 contains 16 residues. Germline assignment: CDR1 SGHRS and CDR2 YFSETQ. Unmatched junction bases numbered 9, after V lost 0 bases and J lost 8 bases.

This clonotype was seen only a few times. The gene calls are TRBV7-9 and TRBJ1-3; 7 bases fit TRBD1. Germline lookup yields CDR1 SEHNR and CDR2 FQNEAQ (reference sequence). This CDR3 is built from 17 residues. V was clipped by 2 bases and J by 4 bases; unmatched bases: 11. The DNA for the CDR3 is TGTGCCAGCAGCTTAAGCAGGACAGGCGCATCCGGAAACACCATATATTTT. Its protein product is CASSLSRTGASGNTIYF. Combining the CDR3 with reference TRBV7-9 and TRBJ1-3 gives the whole variable domain DTGVSQNPRHKITKRGQNVTFRCDPISEHNRLYWYRQTLGQGPEFLTYFQNEAQLEKSRLLSDRFSAERPKGSFSTLEIQRTEQGDSAMYLCASSLSRTGASGNTIYFGEGSWLTVV.

This clonotype was seen only a few times. The V call is TRBV20-1, the J call TRBJ2-7; D is unresolved. V dropped 3 bases and J dropped 6 bases, with 12 bases sitting between them. Germline assignment: CDR1 DFQATT and CDR2 SNEGSKA (reference sequence). The CDR3 contains 12 residues. This CDR3 is CSASGQLVEQYF. The CDR3 nucleotides are TGCAGTGCTAGTGGGCAGCTCGTCGAGCAGTACTTC.

This clonotype came up many times. The chain joins TRBV5-1 to TRBJ1-1, with D unresolved. The CDR3 contains 13 residues. V lost 4 bases, J lost 1 base, and 8 bases lay in between. Germline V CDR1 and CDR2: SGHRS, YFSETQ. For the CDR3, the DNA is TGCGCCAGCAGCATAACACAGAACACTGAAGCTTTCTTT. Encoded protein: CASSITQNTEAFF.

V is TRBV13 and J is TRBJ1-2, with a tentative D call TRBD1 (5 bases). V shed 1 base and J shed 8 bases, with 11 bases lying between them. CDR1 and CDR2 (germline): PRHDT, FYEKMQ (reference sequence). This CDR3 has 13 amino acids. The CDR3 spells CASSLAGPVGYTF. The CDR3 bases are TGTGCCAGCAGCTTAGCGGGACCCGTCGGCTACACCTTC.

This clonotype was observed many times. This chain uses TRBV7-9 with TRBJ2-3; 11 nucleotides agree with TRBD2. This CDR3 contains 16 residues. The V and J ends lost 6 bases and 6 bases, in that order; junction bases with no gene match: 11. From germline, CDR1 is SEHNR and CDR2 FQNEAQ (reference sequence). This CDR3 is CASSPLLAGGPDTQYF. The DNA of the CDR3 is TGTGCCAGCAGTCCACTCCTAGCGGGGGGCCCGGATACGCAGTATTTT. Based on the CDR3 plus reference TRBV7-9 and TRBJ2-3, the full variable domain is DTGVSQNPRHKITKRGQNVTFRCDPISEHNRLYWYRQTLGQGPEFLTYFQNEAQLEKSRLLSDRFSAERPKGSFSTLEIQRTEQGDSAMYLCASSPLLAGGPDTQYFGPGTRLTVL.

The chain links TRBV12-3 or TRBV12-4 to TRBJ1-1; 9 bases map to TRBD1. Trimming took 5 bases from V and 0 from J; bases not matched to a gene: 4. This CDR3 is built from 15 residues. The CDR3 DNA reads as TGTGCCAGCAGTCACAGGGGGCCTTTGAACACTGAAGCTTTCTTT. Protein sequence: CASSHRGPLNTEAFF.

This chain connects TRBV18 to TRBJ2-1, with 7 bases that match TRBD1. CDR1 KGHSH and CDR2 LQKENI come from the germline V gene. This CDR3 spans 13 amino acids. V lost 3 bases, J lost 12 bases, and 8 bases stayed unmatched. CDR3 protein: CASSPGTEFLQFF. CDR3 bases: TGTGCCAGCTCACCGGGGACAGAATTTCTGCAGTTCTTC. The variable domain in full, completed from reference TRBV18 and TRBJ2-1, reads NAGVMQNPRHLVRRRGQEARLRCSPMKGHSHVYWYRQLPEEGLKFMVYLQKENIIDESGMPKERFSAEFPKEGPSILRIQQVVRGDSAAYFCASSPGTEFLQFFGPGTRLTVL.

The V call is TRBV25-1, the J call TRBJ2-3, with D perhaps TRBD1 (6 bases). V lost 3 bases to trimming and J lost 10 bases, with 17 bases between them. The length of the CDR3 is 14 residues. Looked up from germline, CDR1 is MGHDK and CDR2 is SYGVNS. The CDR3 bases are TGTGCCAGCAGTGACCCCCGACACAGGGATGCGCAGTATTTT. This translates into CASSDPRHRDAQYF.

The J gene is TRBJ1-5, the V gene TRBV12-3 or TRBV12-4; 8 bases are a match to TRBD1. The CDR3 is 13 amino acids. V dropped 6 bases and J dropped 5; count of bases not matched to a gene: 3. The DNA for the CDR3 is TGTGCCAGCAGGAACAGGGGGGATCAGCCCCAGCATTTT. Encoded protein: CASRNRGDQPQHF.

Many counts were recorded for this clonotype. The chain links TRBV6-2 or TRBV6-3 to TRBJ2-1, with 14 bases matching TRBD2. The V gene's germline CDR1 is MNHEY and CDR2 SVGEGT. CDR3 size: 18 residues. Trimming at V came to 2 bases and at J to 4 bases, leaving 7 bases not matched to a gene. CDR3 protein: CASSYPTSGGAWYNEQFF. The CDR3 nucleotides read TGTGCCAGCAGTTACCCGACTAGCGGGGGGGCTTGGTACAATGAGCAGTTCTTC.

This clonotype was counted once. The chain is built from TRBV6-6 and TRBJ1-2; 7 nucleotides line up with TRBD1. Trimming took 2 bases from V and 0 from J; bases not matched to a gene: 9. In germline, CDR1 is MNHNY, CDR2 SVGAGI (reference sequence). This CDR3 has 17 amino acids. CDR3 coding DNA: TGTGCCAGCAGTTACAGCCAGGGGGAGGGGACTAACTATGGCTACACCTTC. This gives the protein CASSYSQGEGTNYGYTF.

A few counts support this clonotype. The chain combines TRBV5-5 with TRBJ2-3, with D unresolved. V was cut by 1 base and J by 1 base, with 7 bases left in between. The V gene's germline CDR1 is SGHKS and CDR2 YYEKEE (reference sequence). This CDR3 has 14 amino acids. The CDR3 reads CASSLIAGTDTQYF. The DNA for the CDR3 is TGTGCCAGCAGCTTGATCGCAGGCACAGATACGCAGTATTTT.

This chain links TRBV6-6 with TRBJ2-6; D perhaps matches TRBD1 (6 bases). Deletions cut 7 bases from V and 0 bases from J, with 16 bases between. This CDR3 comprises 17 residues. Germline V gene sequence: CDR1 MNHNY, CDR2 SVGAGI (reference sequence). For the CDR3, the DNA is TGTGCCAGCACTTTACAGGGAGCCCGCTCTGGGGCCAACGTCCTGACTTTC. This encodes CASTLQGARSGANVLTF.